This T cell receptor (beta chain) was recovered during a study of shared T cell receptors in the human thymus. From germline, CDR1 is SGDLS and CDR2 YYNGEE. This CDR3 is 15 amino acids long. Trimming took 4 bases from V and 4 from J; bases not matched to a gene: 8. Produced via immunoSEQ multiplex PCR; TCRdb's table is partial and in-frame only. This table has about 610,000 clones, around 89% appearing once. This same sample was also part of a study on human thymus T cells. That investigation notes: The donors were infants in Finland with congenital heart defects, otherwise immunologically healthy. Resections were taken during corrective heart surgery, and the thymus tissue came from these. It looked as if thymic and blood repertoires used V and J genes in a biased way.

Input material: thymocytes. The chain recombines TRBV9 with TRBJ1-3, with 7 positions matching TRBD1. The clonotype was recovered from a boy less than two years old with a congenital heart defect. CDR3 sequence (DNA): TGTGCCAGCAGCCAAACGACAGGGACCGGAAACACCATATATTTT. Translation: CASSQTTGTGNTIYF.